The source of this T cell receptor (beta chain) is a study of shared clonotypes between healthy human individuals. Study-wide context: Each donor's CD4 naive and CD4 memory cells filled three plates apiece, CD8 naive two, and CD8 memory one.

As processed by the authors: Junction-only immunoSEQ sequences carried no quality scores, so filtering differed. Method: immunoSEQ multiplex PCR; TCRdb's copy keeps in-frame clones and lacks some. The V and J calls and clone size were taken over from that table, and D and trimming were inferred from the DNA. Among about a million clones listed, about three quarters were seen once. Trimming removed 2 bases at V and 7 bases at J, with 9 bases between. CDR1 MNHNS and CDR2 SASEGT come from the germline V gene. The CDR3 covers 13 residues. This receptor was taken from a man younger than 35 in good health. This rearrangement joins TRBV6-1 to TRBJ2-1; a possible D gene is TRBD2 (6 bases). The specimen sequenced was memory CD4+ T cells sorted from blood. Noted subset: CD45RA-negative fraction. The CDR3 protein is CASSEIGGNEQFF. The CDR3 DNA follows: TGTGCCAGCAGTGAAATAGGAGGGAATGAGCAGTTCTTC.